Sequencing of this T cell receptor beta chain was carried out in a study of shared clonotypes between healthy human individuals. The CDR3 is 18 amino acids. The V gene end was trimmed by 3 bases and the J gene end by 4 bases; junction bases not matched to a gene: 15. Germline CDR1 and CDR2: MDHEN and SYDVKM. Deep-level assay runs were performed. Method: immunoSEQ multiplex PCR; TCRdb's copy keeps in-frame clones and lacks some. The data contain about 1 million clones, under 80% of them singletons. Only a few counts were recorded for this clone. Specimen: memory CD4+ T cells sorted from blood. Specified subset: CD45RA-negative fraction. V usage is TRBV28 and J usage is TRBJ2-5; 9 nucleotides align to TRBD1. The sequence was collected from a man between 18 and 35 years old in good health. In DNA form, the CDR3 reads TGTGCCAGCAGTTTCCACCGCGGTGGCTTGACAGGGGGAGAGACCCAGTACTTC. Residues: CASSFHRGGLTGGETQYF. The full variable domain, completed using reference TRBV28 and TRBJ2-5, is DVKVTQSSRYLVKRTGEKVFLECVQDMDHENMFWYRQDPGLGLRLIYFSYDVKMKEKGDIPEGYSVSREKKERFSLILESASTNQTSMYLCASSFHRGGLTGGETQYFGPGTRLLVL.